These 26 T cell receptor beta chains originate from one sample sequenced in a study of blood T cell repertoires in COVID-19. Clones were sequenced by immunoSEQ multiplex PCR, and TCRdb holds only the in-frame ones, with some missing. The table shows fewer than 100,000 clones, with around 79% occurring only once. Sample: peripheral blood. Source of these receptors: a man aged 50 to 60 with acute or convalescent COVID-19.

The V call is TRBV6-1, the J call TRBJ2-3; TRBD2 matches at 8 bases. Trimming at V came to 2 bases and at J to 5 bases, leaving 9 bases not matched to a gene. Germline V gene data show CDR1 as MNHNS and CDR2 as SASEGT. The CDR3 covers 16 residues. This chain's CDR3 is CASSEFDGRAGDTQYF. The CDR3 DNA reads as TGTGCCAGCAGTGAATTTGACGGGAGGGCCGGAGATACGCAGTATTTT.

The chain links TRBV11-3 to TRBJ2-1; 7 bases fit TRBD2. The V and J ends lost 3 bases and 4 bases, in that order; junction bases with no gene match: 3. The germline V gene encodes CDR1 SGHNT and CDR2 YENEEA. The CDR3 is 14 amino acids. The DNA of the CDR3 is TGTGCCAGCAGCTTGCCGGGGGGTTACAATGAGCAGTTCTTC. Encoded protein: CASSLPGGYNEQFF.

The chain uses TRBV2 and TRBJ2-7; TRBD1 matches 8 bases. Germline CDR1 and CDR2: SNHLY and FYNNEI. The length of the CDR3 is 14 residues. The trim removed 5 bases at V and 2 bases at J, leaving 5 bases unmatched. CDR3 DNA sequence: TGTGCCAGCAGTCAGACAGGGGACCCCTACGAGCAGTACTTC. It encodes CASSQTGDPYEQYF.

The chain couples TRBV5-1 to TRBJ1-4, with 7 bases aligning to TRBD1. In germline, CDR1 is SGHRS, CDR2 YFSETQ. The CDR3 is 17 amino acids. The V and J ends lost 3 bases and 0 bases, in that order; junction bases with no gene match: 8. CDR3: CASSSAGGRSTNEKLFF. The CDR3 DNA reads TGCGCCAGCAGCTCCGCAGGGGGGCGTTCAACTAATGAAAAACTGTTTTTT.

CDR3 protein: CASSTTGEPRGNQPQHF. The CDR3 DNA is TGTGCCAGCAGCACAACAGGGGAACCCAGGGGCAATCAGCCCCAGCATTTT. The J gene is TRBJ1-5, the V gene TRBV21-1; TRBD1, as called in the table, went unchecked against the DNA. TRBV21-1 is a documented pseudogene. The CDR3 runs to 17 residues.

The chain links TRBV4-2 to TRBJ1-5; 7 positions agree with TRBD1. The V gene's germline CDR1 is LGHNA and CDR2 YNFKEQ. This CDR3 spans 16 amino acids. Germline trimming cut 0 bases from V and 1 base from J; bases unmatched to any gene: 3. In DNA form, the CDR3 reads TGTGCCAGCAGCCAAGAGGGACAGTCCAGCAATCAGCCCCAGCATTTT. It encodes CASSQEGQSSNQPQHF.

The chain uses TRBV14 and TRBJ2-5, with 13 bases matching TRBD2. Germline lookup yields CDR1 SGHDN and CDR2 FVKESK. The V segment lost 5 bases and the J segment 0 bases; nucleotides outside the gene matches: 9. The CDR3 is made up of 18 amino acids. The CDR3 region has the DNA TGTGCCAGCAGCACTCGGACTAGCGGGGGCTTATACCAAGAGACCCAGTACTTC. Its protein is CASSTRTSGGLYQETQYF.

The CDR3 coding sequence is TGTGCCAGTAGTATAGATGAATCAGGAAGAGAGCAGTACTTC. Translating it yields CASSIDESGREQYF. The rearrangement uses TRBV19 and TRBJ2-7; unclear D gene. The CDR3 is 14 residues long. Germline V gene data show CDR1 as LNHDA and CDR2 as SQIVND (reference sequence). V shed 0 bases and J shed 7 bases, with 13 bases lying between them.

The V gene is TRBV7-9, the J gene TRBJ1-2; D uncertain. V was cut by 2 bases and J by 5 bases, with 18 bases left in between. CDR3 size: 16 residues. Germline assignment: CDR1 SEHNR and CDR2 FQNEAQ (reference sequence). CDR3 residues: CASSLYSIRRDYGYTF. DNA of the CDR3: TGTGCCAGCAGCTTATACTCAATACGGAGAGATTATGGCTACACCTTC.

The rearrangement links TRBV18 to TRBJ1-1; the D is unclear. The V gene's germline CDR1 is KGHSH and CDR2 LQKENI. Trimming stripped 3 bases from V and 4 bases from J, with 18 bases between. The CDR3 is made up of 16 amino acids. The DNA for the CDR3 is TGTGCCAGCTCACCGCCCAATATCGGGGTCGGCACTGAAGCTTTCTTT. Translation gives CASSPPNIGVGTEAFF.

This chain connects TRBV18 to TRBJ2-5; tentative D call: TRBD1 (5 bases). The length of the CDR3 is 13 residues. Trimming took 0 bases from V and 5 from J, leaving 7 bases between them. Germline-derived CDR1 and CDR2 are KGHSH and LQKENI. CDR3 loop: CASSPPGRETQYF. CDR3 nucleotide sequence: TGTGCCAGCTCACCACCGGGGCGGGAGACCCAGTACTTC.

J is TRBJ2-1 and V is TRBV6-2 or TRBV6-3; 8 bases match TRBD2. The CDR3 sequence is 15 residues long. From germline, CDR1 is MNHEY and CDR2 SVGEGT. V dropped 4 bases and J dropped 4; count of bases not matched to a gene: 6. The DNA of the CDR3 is TGTGCCAGCAGTTCAAGCGGGAGATCTTACAATGAGCAGTTCTTC. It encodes CASSSSGRSYNEQFF.

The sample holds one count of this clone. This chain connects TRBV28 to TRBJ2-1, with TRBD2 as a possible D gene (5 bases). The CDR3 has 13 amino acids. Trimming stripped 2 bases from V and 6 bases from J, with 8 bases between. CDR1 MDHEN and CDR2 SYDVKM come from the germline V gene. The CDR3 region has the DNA TGTGCCAGCAGTTTAGCGGGTACCAATGAGCAGTTCTTC. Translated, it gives CASSLAGTNEQFF. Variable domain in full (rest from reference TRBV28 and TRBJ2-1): DVKVTQSSRYLVKRTGEKVFLECVQDMDHENMFWYRQDPGLGLRLIYFSYDVKMKEKGDIPEGYSVSREKKERFSLILESASTNQTSMYLCASSLAGTNEQFFGPGTRLTVL.

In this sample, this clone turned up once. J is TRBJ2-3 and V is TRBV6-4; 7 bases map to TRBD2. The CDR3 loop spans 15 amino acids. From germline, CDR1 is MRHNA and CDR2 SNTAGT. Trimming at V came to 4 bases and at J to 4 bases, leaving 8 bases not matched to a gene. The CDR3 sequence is CASSANDGLADTQYF. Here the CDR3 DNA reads TGTGCCAGCAGTGCCAACGACGGACTAGCAGATACGCAGTATTTT.

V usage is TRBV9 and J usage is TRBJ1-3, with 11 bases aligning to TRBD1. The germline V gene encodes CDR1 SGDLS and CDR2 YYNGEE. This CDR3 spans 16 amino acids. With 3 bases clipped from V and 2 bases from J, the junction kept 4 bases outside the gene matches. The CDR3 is CASSADRGPPGNTIYF. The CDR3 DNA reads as TGTGCCAGCAGCGCGGACAGGGGGCCCCCTGGAAACACCATATATTTT. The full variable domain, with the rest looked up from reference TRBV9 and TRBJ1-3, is DSGVTQTPKHLITATGQRVTLRCSPRSGDLSVYWYQQSLDQGLQFLIQYYNGEERAKGNILERFSAQQFPDLHSELNLSSLELGDSALYFCASSADRGPPGNTIYFGEGSWLTVV.

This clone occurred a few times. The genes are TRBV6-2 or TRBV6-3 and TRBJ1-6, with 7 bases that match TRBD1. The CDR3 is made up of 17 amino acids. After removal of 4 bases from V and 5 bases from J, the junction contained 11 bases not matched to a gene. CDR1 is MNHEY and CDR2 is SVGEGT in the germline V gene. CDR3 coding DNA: TGTGCCAGCAGTTTAGGACCGGGACAGTGGAATAATTCACCCCTCCACTTT. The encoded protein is CASSLGPGQWNNSPLHF.

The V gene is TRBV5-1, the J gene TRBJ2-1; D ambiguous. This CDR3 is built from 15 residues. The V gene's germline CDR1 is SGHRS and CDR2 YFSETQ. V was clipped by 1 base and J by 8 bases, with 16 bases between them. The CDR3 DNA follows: TGCGCCAGCAGCTTGTATAGCAACTTAGGCGATGAGCAGTTCTTC. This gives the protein CASSLYSNLGDEQFF.

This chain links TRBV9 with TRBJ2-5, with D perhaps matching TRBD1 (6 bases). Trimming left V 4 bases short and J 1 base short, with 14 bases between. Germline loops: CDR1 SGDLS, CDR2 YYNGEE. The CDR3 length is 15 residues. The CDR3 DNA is TGTGCCAGCAGCAATGCCGGGACACCCCAAGAGACCCAGTACTTC. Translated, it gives CASSNAGTPQETQYF.

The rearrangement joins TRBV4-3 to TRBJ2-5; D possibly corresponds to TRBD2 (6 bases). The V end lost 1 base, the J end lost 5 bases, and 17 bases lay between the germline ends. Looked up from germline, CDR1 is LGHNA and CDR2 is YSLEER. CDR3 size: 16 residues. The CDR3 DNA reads TGCGCCAGCAGCCAAGTTTTTCGGGAGAGGGTGGAGACCCAGTACTTC. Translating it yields CASSQVFRERVETQYF.

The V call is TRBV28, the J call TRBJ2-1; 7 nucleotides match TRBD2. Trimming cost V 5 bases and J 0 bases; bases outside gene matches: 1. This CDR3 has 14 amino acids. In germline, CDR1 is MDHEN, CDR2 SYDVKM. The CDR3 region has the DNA TGTGCCAGCAGTCTAGCGGCCTCCTACAATGAGCAGTTCTTC. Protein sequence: CASSLAASYNEQFF.

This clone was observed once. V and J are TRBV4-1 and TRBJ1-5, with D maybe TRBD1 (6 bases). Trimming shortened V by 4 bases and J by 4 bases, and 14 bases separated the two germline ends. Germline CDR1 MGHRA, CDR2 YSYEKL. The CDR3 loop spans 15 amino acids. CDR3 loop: CASSLIRGGNQPQHF. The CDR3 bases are TGCGCCAGCAGCCTCATCAGGGGAGGGAATCAGCCCCAGCATTTT.

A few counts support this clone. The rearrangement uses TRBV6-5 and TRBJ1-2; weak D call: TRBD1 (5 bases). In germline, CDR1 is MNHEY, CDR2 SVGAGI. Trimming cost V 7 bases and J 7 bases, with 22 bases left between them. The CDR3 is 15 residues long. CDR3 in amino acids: CASNPTQGRGAGYTF. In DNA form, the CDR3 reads TGTGCCAGCAACCCAACCCAGGGCAGAGGAGCTGGCTACACCTTC.

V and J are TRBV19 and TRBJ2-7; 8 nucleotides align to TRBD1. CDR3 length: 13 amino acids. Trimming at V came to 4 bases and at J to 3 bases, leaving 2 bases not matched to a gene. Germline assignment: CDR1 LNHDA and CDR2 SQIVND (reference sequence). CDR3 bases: TGTGCCAGTAGTAACAGGGGGTTCTACGAGCAGTACTTC. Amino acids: CASSNRGFYEQYF.

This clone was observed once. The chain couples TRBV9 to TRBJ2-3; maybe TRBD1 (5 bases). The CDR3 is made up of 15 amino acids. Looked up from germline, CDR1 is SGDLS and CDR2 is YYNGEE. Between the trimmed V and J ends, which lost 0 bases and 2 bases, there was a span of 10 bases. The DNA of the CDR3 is TGTGCCAGCAGCGTAGATGGGGCGCTCACAGATACGCAGTATTTT. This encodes CASSVDGALTDTQYF. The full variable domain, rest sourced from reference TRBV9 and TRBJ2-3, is DSGVTQTPKHLITATGQRVTLRCSPRSGDLSVYWYQQSLDQGLQFLIQYYNGEERAKGNILERFSAQQFPDLHSELNLSSLELGDSALYFCASSVDGALTDTQYFGPGTRLTVL.

The CDR3, as DNA: TGTGCCAGCAGACCGCGGGACCCCAACTCCTACGAGCAGTACTTC. Residues: CASRPRDPNSYEQYF. This chain uses TRBV6-5 with TRBJ2-7, with D possibly matching TRBD2 (6 bases). Trimming left V 6 bases short and J 0 bases short, with 15 bases between. CDR3 size: 15 residues. Germline CDR1 reads MNHEY; CDR2 reads SVGAGI.

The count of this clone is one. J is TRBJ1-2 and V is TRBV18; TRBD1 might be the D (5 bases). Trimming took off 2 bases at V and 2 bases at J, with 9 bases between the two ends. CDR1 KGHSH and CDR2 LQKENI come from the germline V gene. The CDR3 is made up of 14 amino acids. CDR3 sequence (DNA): TGTGCCAGCTCACCAGAGACAGTAAACTATGGCTACACCTTC. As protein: CASSPETVNYGYTF.